This record concerns one T cell receptor beta chain sequence. This CDR3 comprises 15 residues. The germline V gene has CDR1 LNHDA and CDR2 SQIVND (reference sequence). The trim removed 1 base at V and 2 bases at J, leaving 4 bases unmatched. Profiling relied on immunoSEQ multiplex PCR, and the TCRdb table lists in-frame clones only, not all of them. In the table there are 300,000 or so clones, approximately 89% of which are singletons. This sample stems from a study of blood T cell repertoires in COVID-19. About the study: COVID-19 samples, acute and convalescent, were from the United States, Italy and Spain. From T cells, B-cell-depleted T cells, or PBMCs came the material, which was cDNA or gDNA.

The TCR sequence derives from a woman in her thirties who had recovered from COVID-19. Sequencing input: peripheral blood. The V call is TRBV19, the J call TRBJ1-2, with 7 bases that match TRBD1. As DNA, the CDR3 is TGTGCCAGTAGTATAGCCCCGACAGGGAACTATGGCTACACCTTC. This gives the protein CASSIAPTGNYGYTF.